This T cell receptor (beta chain) was sequenced during a study of OX40 agonist ivuxolimab in advanced cancers. Across the study: Of mixed ages from about 23 to 79 and averaging approximately 60 years, the group was roughly 85% male.

Broader study findings: On average, CD8+ T cells showed a greater number of expanded clones than CD4+. Among the lowest peripheral clonal expansion occurred in 0.1-3.0 mg/kg partial responders.

As concerns this clone: Its antigen is as yet unknown.

Patients were ineligible given autoimmune disease history or systemic immunosuppression. The V end was cut by 0 bases, the J end by 2 bases, with 13 bases between. This CDR3 comprises 16 residues. Germline CDR1 and CDR2: LNHNV and YYDKDF (reference sequence). Only in-frame clones appear in the TCRdb table, and some are missing; sequencing was by immunoSEQ multiplex PCR. This table holds approximately 28,000 clones, roughly 80% found once. This rearrangement joins TRBV15 to TRBJ2-5, with a tentative D call TRBD2 (5 bases). The TCR was taken from an adult with an advanced solid tumor such as melanoma, head and neck, liver or kidney cancer. The sample consisted of CD4+ or CD8+ T cells sorted from blood, taken in a trial of the OX40 agonist ivuxolimab. The CDR3 spells CATSRDWSRGQETQYF. In nucleotides, the CDR3 is TGTGCCACCAGCAGAGATTGGTCCCGGGGTCAAGAGACCCAGTACTTC. Based on the CDR3 plus reference TRBV15 and TRBJ2-5, the full variable domain is DAMVIQNPRYQVTQFGKPVTLSCSQTLNHNVMYWYQQKSSQAPKLLFHYYDKDFNNEADTPDNFQSRRPNTSFCFLDIRSPGLGDTAMYLCATSRDWSRGQETQYFGPGTRLLVL.